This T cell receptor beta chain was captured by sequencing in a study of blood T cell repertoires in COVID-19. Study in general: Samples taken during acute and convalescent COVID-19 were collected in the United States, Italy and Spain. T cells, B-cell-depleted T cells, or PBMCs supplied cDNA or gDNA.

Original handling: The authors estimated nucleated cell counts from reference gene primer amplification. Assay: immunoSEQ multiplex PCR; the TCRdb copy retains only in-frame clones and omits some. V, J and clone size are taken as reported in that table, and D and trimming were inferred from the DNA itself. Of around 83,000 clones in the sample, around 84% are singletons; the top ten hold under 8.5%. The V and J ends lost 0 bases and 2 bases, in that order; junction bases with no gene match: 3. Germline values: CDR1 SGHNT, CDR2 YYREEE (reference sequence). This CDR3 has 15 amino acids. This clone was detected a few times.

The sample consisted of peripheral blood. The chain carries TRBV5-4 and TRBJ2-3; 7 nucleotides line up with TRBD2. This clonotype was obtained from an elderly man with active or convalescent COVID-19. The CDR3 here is CASSLDSGFTDTQYF. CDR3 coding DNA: TGTGCCAGCAGCTTGGATAGCGGGTTCACAGATACGCAGTATTTT.